The 24 T cell receptor beta chains in this list originate from one sample, sequenced in a study of PD-L1 blockade in urothelial cancer. The method was immunoSEQ multiplex PCR; TCRdb's version includes in-frame clones alone and lacks a portion of them. The sample includes about 66,000 clones, 88% of them seen just once. This sample's time point: peripheral blood 6 weeks after treatment start. The sample in question was PBMCs, obtained around atezolizumab (anti-PD-L1) treatment. All receptors derive from a man in his 60s with urothelial cancer.

The J gene is TRBJ2-1, the V gene TRBV5-1; TRBD2 agrees at 8 bases. Germline trimming cut 4 bases from V and 3 bases from J; bases unmatched to any gene: 6. From germline, CDR1 is SGHRS and CDR2 YFSETQ. The CDR3 covers 15 residues. In DNA form, the CDR3 reads TGCGCCAGCAGCCCCGGGACTAGTTTCTACAATGAGCAGTTCTTC. Amino acids: CASSPGTSFYNEQFF.

The chain is built from TRBV7-9 and TRBJ2-7; D is undetermined. This CDR3 is 11 amino acids long. Trimming removed 9 bases at V and 1 base at J, with 7 bases between. Germline V gene data show CDR1 as SEHNR and CDR2 as FQNEAQ (reference sequence). The CDR3 loop is CASALSYEQYF. The CDR3 DNA is TGTGCCAGTGCACTATCCTACGAGCAGTACTTC.

V gene TRBV5-1 combines with J gene TRBJ2-1; D unresolved. The V gene lost 3 bases and the J gene lost 1 base, with 14 bases spanning the gap. The CDR3 extends over 16 amino acids. Germline CDR1 reads SGHRS; CDR2 reads YFSETQ. CDR3 sequence: CASSSQEAPSYNEQFF. The CDR3 bases are TGCGCCAGCAGCTCCCAAGAGGCACCATCCTACAATGAGCAGTTCTTC.

This clone is a singleton in its sample. J is TRBJ2-7 and V is TRBV5-4; 7 bases match TRBD2. V trimming: 4 bases; J trimming: 0 bases; junction bases outside the gene matches: 10. CDR1 SGHNT and CDR2 YYREEE come from the germline V gene (reference sequence). There are 16 residues in the CDR3. Here the CDR3 DNA reads TGTGCCAGCAGCGGGGGGTCGCGGGGGTTCTCCTACGAGCAGTACTTC. Its protein is CASSGGSRGFSYEQYF.

The chain carries TRBV29-1 and TRBJ1-2; 7 bases agree with TRBD1. This CDR3 spans 14 amino acids. Germline CDR1 SQVTM, CDR2 ANQGSEA. Trimming cost V 3 bases and J 4 bases; bases outside gene matches: 8. CDR3 sequence (DNA): TGCAGCGTTGATAGGGGGCAGCAAATCTATGGCTACACCTTC. Translating gives CSVDRGQQIYGYTF.

The DNA of the CDR3 is TGTGCCAGCACCCAACCCCGACTAGCGGATAGCACAGATACGCAGTATTTT. It encodes CASTQPRLADSTDTQYF. The chain links TRBV9 to TRBJ2-3; 9 positions agree with TRBD2. The germline gives CDR1 SGDLS, CDR2 YYNGEE. V was pared by 6 bases and J by 0 bases, with 11 bases of the junction left unmatched. CDR3 length equals 17 residues.

The rearrangement joins TRBV7-9 to TRBJ2-1; 7 positions match TRBD2. Trimming at V came to 3 bases and at J to 7 bases, leaving 9 bases not matched to a gene. CDR1 and CDR2 from the germline V gene are SEHNR and FQNEAQ (reference sequence). The CDR3 spans 15 residues. The DNA of the CDR3 is TGTGCCAGCAGCTTGGGGGGAGGGCCGGGGAATGAGCAGTTCTTC. Translated, it gives CASSLGGGPGNEQFF.

The V and J genes are TRBV19 and TRBJ1-5; a weak D match, TRBD1 (6 bases). Trimming pared 5 bases from V and 7 bases from J, leaving 27 bases between. Germline CDR1 is LNHDA and CDR2 is SQIVND (reference sequence). This CDR3 has 18 amino acids. This chain's CDR3 is CASSPITTTQGSGQPQHF. DNA for the CDR3: TGTGCCAGTAGTCCTATTACGACTACACAGGGTTCAGGACAGCCCCAGCATTTT.

The V call is TRBV2, the J call TRBJ2-1; D uncertain. V shed 6 bases and J shed 10 bases, with 22 bases lying between them. CDR3 length: 15 residues. Germline assignment: CDR1 SNHLY and CDR2 FYNNEI. CDR3 DNA: TGTGCCAGCAGATCACGACCCCCGAGACTCATCGAGCAGTTCTTC. Translated, it gives CASRSRPPRLIEQFF.

The gene calls are TRBV5-1 and TRBJ1-6, with D perhaps TRBD1 (5 bases). V lost 2 bases to trimming and J lost 13 bases, with 19 bases between them. Germline CDR1 reads SGHRS; CDR2 reads YFSETQ. The CDR3 has 15 residues. The CDR3 DNA sequence: TGCGCCAGCAGCTTCGGGACTTACCGCCCCGGGCCCCTCCACTTT. This translates into CASSFGTYRPGPLHF.

DNA for the CDR3: TGTGCCAGCAGCAACCGGACAGGGTTCTACAATGAGCAGTTCTTC. It codes for CASSNRTGFYNEQFF. This chain uses TRBV7-3 with TRBJ2-1; 8 positions match TRBD1. CDR3 length: 15 residues. Per germline, CDR1 SGHTA and CDR2 FQGTGA. The V segment lost 5 bases and the J segment 3 bases; nucleotides outside the gene matches: 6. The complete variable domain, with remaining parts taken from reference TRBV7-3 and TRBJ2-1, reads GAGVSQTPSNKVTEKGKYVELRCDPISGHTALYWYRQSLGQGPEFLIYFQGTGAADDSGLPNDRFFAVRPEGSVSTLKIQRTERGDSAVYLCASSNRTGFYNEQFFGPGTRLTVL.

J is TRBJ2-7 and V is TRBV6-5; D might be TRBD2 (5 bases). The V gene lost 0 bases and the J gene lost 0 bases, with 9 bases spanning the gap. The CDR3 has 15 residues. Germline-derived CDR1 and CDR2 are MNHEY and SVGAGI. The CDR3 nucleotides are TGTGCCAGCAGTTACTCGAGGGATAGCTCCTACGAGCAGTACTTC. Translation gives CASSYSRDSSYEQYF.

The V call is TRBV2, the J call TRBJ2-7, with TRBD2 identical over 7 bases. CDR1 is SNHLY and CDR2 is FYNNEI in the germline V gene. CDR3 length: 15 amino acids. The V segment lost 1 base and the J segment 2 bases; nucleotides outside the gene matches: 5. The CDR3 coding sequence is TGTGCCAGCAGTGAAGGGTGGGGGGGGACCTACGAGCAGTACTTC. It specifies CASSEGWGGTYEQYF.

V gene TRBV28 combines with J gene TRBJ1-2; D possibly corresponds to TRBD1 (5 bases). Germline V gene sequence: CDR1 MDHEN, CDR2 SYDVKM. The CDR3 totals 15 residues. Between the trimmed V and J ends, which lost 6 bases and 8 bases, there was a span of 22 bases. The CDR3 loop is CASRSQVGQPGGYTF. The CDR3, as DNA: TGTGCCAGCAGATCCCAAGTGGGGCAACCTGGCGGCTACACCTTC.

The rearrangement links TRBV5-1 to TRBJ2-5; D unresolved. The germline V and J ends were trimmed by 4 bases and 0 bases, with 10 bases remaining between them. The CDR3 has 14 residues. Looked up from germline, CDR1 is SGHRS and CDR2 is YFSETQ. CDR3 DNA: TGCGCCAGCAGCCCCGGGTCAGACCAAGAGACCCAGTACTTC. Protein sequence: CASSPGSDQETQYF. Full variable domain (rest looked up from reference TRBV5-1 and TRBJ2-5): KAGVTQTPRYLIKTRGQQVTLSCSPISGHRSVSWYQQTPGQGLQFLFEYFSETQRNKGNFPGRFSGRQFSNSRSEMNVSTLELGDSALYLCASSPGSDQETQYFGPGTRLLVL.

This chain links TRBV7-8 with TRBJ2-1, with D perhaps TRBD1 (6 bases). The CDR3 consists of 13 residues. Trimming cost V 5 bases and J 4 bases, with 9 bases left between them. Germline V gives CDR1 SGHVS, CDR2 FQNEAQ. CDR3 region: CASSPGQYNEQFF. Written as DNA, the CDR3 is TGTGCCAGCAGCCCTGGACAGTACAATGAGCAGTTCTTC.

This sequence joins TRBV6-1 and TRBJ1-5; 8 nucleotides align to TRBD1. Losses at the gene ends were 6 bases for V and 2 bases for J; bases not matched to a gene: 6. Germline values: CDR1 MNHNS, CDR2 SASEGT. This CDR3 comprises 15 residues. The CDR3 nucleotides read TGTGCCAGCAGAGCCGGGACAGGACGCAATCAGCCCCAGCATTTT. Its translation is CASRAGTGRNQPQHF.

The chain recombines TRBV7-2 with TRBJ2-7, with 9 bases matching TRBD2. Trimming took 4 bases from V and 7 from J; bases not matched to a gene: 8. The length of the CDR3 is 14 residues. Germline V gene data show CDR1 as SGHTA and CDR2 as FQGNSA. CDR3 protein: CASSYLGLAREQYF. In nucleotides, the CDR3 is TGTGCCAGCAGCTATTTGGGACTAGCCAGGGAGCAGTACTTC.

CDR3 coding DNA: TGTGCCAGCAGCCCGGGGGCAGGGGGAGCAACTAATGAAAAACTGTTTTTT. It translates to CASSPGAGGATNEKLFF. The genes are TRBV9 and TRBJ1-4; 7 nucleotides match TRBD1. The germline V gene encodes CDR1 SGDLS and CDR2 YYNGEE. The V gene end was trimmed by 4 bases and the J gene end by 0 bases; junction bases not matched to a gene: 9. The CDR3 has 17 residues. The full variable domain, its missing parts supplied by reference TRBV9 and TRBJ1-4, is DSGVTQTPKHLITATGQRVTLRCSPRSGDLSVYWYQQSLDQGLQFLIQYYNGEERAKGNILERFSAQQFPDLHSELNLSSLELGDSALYFCASSPGAGGATNEKLFFGSGTQLSVL.

The chain links TRBV28 to TRBJ2-1; 11 bases align to TRBD2. The CDR3 spans 16 residues. V lost 8 bases to trimming and J lost 6 bases; unmatched junction nucleotides: 12. Germline assignment: CDR1 MDHEN and CDR2 SYDVKM. CDR3 bases: TGTGCCAGCCTTCCTCCACTAGCGGGAGCAGGCAATGAGCAGTTCTTC. Translated, it gives CASLPPLAGAGNEQFF.

The genes are TRBV5-1 and TRBJ2-3; 7 nucleotides align to TRBD2. Germline CDR1 reads SGHRS; CDR2 reads YFSETQ. The J segment lost 2 bases and the V segment lost 5 bases, leaving 11 bases of the junction unmatched. The CDR3 runs 16 residues. This CDR3 is CASRASSGPNTDTQYF. CDR3 nucleotides: TGCGCCAGCAGAGCGTCTAGCGGACCAAACACAGATACGCAGTATTTT.

This clone appeared once. V gene TRBV5-1 combines with J gene TRBJ1-1; D gene unclear. CDR1 is SGHRS, CDR2 YFSETQ, per germline. Trimming shortened V by 1 base and J by 1 base, and 8 bases separated the two germline ends. The CDR3 totals 14 residues. CDR3 sequence: CASSLNSWNTEAFF. For the CDR3, the DNA is TGCGCCAGCAGCTTGAACAGTTGGAACACTGAAGCTTTCTTT.

The rearrangement links TRBV7-2 to TRBJ2-5; D possibly corresponds to TRBD1 (5 bases). V shed 3 bases and J shed 2 bases, with 10 bases lying between them. CDR3 size: 14 residues. From germline, CDR1 is SGHTA and CDR2 FQGNSA. This CDR3 reads CASSFQGGQETQYF. The CDR3 region has the DNA TGTGCCAGCAGCTTCCAGGGTGGGCAAGAGACCCAGTACTTC.

The chain links TRBV10-1 to TRBJ1-5; D unclear. The V end was cut by 3 bases, the J end by 4 bases, with 7 bases between. Germline V CDR1 and CDR2: WNHNN, SYGVQD (reference sequence). The CDR3 runs to 13 residues. The chain's CDR3 is CASSESGNQPQHF. The CDR3 nucleotides read TGCGCCAGCAGTGAATCGGGGAATCAGCCCCAGCATTTT.